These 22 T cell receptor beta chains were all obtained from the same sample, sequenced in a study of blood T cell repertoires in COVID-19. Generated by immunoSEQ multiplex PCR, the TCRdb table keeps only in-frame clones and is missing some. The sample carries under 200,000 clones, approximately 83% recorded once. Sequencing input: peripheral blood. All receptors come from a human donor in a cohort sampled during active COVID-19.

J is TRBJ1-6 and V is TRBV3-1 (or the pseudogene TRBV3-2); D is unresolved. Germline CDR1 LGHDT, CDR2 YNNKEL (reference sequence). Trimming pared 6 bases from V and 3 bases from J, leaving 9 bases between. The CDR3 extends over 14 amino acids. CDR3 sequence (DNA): TGTGCCAGCAGTTCCGGTCGCTATAATTCACCCCTCCACTTT. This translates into CASSSGRYNSPLHF.

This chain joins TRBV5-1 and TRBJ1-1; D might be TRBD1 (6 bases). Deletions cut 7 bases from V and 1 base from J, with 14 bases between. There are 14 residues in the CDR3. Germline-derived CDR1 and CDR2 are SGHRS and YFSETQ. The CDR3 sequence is CASGRTTGNTEAFF. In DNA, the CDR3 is TGCGCCAGCGGCCGGACGACAGGGAACACTGAAGCTTTCTTT.

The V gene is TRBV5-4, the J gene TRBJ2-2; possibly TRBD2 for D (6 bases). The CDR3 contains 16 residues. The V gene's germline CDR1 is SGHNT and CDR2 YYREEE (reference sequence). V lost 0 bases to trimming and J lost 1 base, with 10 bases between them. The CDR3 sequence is CASSLGRGKNTGELFF. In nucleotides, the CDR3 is TGTGCCAGCAGCTTGGGACGGGGGAAGAACACCGGGGAGCTGTTTTTT.

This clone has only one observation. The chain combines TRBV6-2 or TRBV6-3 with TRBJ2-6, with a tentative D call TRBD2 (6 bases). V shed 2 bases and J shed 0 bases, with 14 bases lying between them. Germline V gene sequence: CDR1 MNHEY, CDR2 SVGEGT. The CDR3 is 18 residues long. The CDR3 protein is CASSYGMQGLSGANVLTF. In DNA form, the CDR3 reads TGTGCCAGCAGTTACGGGATGCAGGGACTCTCTGGGGCCAACGTCCTGACTTTC.

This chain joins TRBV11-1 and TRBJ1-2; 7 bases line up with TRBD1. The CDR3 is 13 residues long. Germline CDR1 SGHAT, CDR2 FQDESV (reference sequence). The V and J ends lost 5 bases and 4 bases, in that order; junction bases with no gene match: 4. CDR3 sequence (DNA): TGTGCCAGCAGCAGCAGGGGGACCTATGGCTACACCTTC. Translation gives CASSSRGTYGYTF.

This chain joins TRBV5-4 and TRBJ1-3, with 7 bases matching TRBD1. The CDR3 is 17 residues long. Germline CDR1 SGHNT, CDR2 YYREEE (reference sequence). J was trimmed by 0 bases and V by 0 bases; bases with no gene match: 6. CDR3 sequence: CASSLGVAGGSGNTIYF. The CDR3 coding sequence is TGTGCCAGCAGCTTGGGAGTCGCAGGGGGCTCTGGAAACACCATATATTTT.

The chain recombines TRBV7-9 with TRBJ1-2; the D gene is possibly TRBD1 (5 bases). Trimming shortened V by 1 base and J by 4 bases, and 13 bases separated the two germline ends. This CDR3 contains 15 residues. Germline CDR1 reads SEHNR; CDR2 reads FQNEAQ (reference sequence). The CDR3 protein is CASSLGGEGPYGYTF. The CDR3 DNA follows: TGTGCCAGCAGCTTAGGGGGGGAGGGTCCCTATGGCTACACCTTC.

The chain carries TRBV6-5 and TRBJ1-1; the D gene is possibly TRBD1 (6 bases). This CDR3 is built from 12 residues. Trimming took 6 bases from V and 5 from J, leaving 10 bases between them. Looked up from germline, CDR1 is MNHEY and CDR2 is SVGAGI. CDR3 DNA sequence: TGTGCCAGCAGACAGGGTTGGACTGAAGCTTTCTTT. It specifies CASRQGWTEAFF.

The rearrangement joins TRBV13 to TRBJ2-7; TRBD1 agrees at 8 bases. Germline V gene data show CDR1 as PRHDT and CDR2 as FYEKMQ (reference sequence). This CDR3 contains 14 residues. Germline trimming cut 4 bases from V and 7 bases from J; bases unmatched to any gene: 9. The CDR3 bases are TGTGCCAGCAGCTCGGACAGGGCCCCTAGAGAGCAGTACTTC. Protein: CASSSDRAPREQYF.

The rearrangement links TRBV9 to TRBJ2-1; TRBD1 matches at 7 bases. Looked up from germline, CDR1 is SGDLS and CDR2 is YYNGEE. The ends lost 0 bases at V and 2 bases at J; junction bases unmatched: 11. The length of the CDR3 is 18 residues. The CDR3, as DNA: TGTGCCAGCAGCGTAGAGGGTAGGGGGCAGGGGGCCTACAATGAGCAGTTCTTC. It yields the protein CASSVEGRGQGAYNEQFF.

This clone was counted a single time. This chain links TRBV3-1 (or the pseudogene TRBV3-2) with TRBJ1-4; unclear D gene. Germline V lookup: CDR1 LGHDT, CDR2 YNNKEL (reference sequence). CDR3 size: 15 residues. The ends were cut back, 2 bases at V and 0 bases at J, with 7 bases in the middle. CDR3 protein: CASSQSRATNEKLFF. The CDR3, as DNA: TGTGCCAGCAGCCAATCTCGAGCAACTAATGAAAAACTGTTTTTT.

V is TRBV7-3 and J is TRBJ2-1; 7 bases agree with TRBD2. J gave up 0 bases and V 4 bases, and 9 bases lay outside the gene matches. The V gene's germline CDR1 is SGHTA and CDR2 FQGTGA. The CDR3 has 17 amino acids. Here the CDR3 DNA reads TGTGCCAGCAGCTCCCGGGGAGGGGCGGGCTCCTACAATGAGCAGTTCTTC. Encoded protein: CASSSRGGAGSYNEQFF.

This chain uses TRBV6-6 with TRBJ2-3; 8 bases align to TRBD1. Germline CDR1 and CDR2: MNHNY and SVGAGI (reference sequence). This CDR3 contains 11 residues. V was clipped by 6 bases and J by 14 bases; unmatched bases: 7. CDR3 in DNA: TGTGCCAGCAGCTACAGGGACAGGAGGTATTTT. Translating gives CASSYRDRRYF.

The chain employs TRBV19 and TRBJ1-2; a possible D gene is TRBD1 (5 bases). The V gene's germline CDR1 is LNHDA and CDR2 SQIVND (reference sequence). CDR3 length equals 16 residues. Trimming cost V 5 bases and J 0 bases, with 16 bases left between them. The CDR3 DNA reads TGTGCCAGTAGTCTGGGCGTAGGGACTACTAACTATGGCTACACCTTC. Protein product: CASSLGVGTTNYGYTF.

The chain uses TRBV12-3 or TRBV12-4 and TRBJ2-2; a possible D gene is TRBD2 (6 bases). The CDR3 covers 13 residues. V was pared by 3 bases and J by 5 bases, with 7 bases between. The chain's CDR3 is CASSFGGTGELFF. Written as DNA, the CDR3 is TGTGCCAGCAGTTTCGGAGGGACCGGGGAGCTGTTTTTT.

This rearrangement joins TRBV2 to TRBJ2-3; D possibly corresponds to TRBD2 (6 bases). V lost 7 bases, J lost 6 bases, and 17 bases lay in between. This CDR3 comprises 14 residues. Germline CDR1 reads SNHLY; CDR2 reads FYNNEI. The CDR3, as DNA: TGTGCCAGCAAAGGGACTCCGTTTTCGGATACGCAGTATTTT. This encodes CASKGTPFSDTQYF.

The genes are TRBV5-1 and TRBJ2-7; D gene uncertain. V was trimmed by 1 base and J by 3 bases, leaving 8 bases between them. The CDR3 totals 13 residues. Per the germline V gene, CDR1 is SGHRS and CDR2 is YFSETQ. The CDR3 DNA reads TGCGCCAGCAGCTTGCACGGAGACTACGAGCAGTACTTC. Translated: CASSLHGDYEQYF.

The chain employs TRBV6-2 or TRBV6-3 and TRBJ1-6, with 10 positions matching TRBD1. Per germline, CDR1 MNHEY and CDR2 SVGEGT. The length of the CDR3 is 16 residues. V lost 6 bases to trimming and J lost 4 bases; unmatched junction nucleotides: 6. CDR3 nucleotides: TGTGCCAGCAGCTCAGGGGACAGGGGATATAATTCACCCCTCCACTTT. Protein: CASSSGDRGYNSPLHF.

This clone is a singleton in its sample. In nucleotides, the CDR3 is TGTGCCAGCAGCCGGGCGGCAGGGCTAACAGATACGCAGTATTTT. Protein: CASSRAAGLTDTQYF. The V gene is TRBV5-8, the J gene TRBJ2-3, with D possibly TRBD1 on 5 matching bases. Germline CDR1 SGHTS, CDR2 YDEGEE. The CDR3 runs 15 residues. The ends were cut back, 4 bases at V and 3 bases at J, with 15 bases in the middle.

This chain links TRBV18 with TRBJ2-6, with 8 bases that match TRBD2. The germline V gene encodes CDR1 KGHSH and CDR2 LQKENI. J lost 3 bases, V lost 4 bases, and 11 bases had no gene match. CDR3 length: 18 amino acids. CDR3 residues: CASSQPGGGSYGANVLTF. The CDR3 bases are TGTGCCAGCTCACAACCCGGCGGGGGGTCGTATGGGGCCAACGTCCTGACTTTC.

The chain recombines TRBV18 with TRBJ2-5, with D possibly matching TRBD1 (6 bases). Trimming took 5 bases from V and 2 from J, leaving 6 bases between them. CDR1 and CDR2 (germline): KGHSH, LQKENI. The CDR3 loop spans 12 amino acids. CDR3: CASSGQQETQYF. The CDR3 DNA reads TGTGCCAGCTCAGGACAGCAAGAGACCCAGTACTTC. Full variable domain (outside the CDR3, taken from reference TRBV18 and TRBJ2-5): NAGVMQNPRHLVRRRGQEARLRCSPMKGHSHVYWYRQLPEEGLKFMVYLQKENIIDESGMPKERFSAEFPKEGPSILRIQQVVRGDSAAYFCASSGQQETQYFGPGTRLLVL.

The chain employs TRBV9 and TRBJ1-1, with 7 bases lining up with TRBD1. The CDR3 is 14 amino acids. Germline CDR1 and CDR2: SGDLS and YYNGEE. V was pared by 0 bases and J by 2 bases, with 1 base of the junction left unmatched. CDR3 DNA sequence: TGTGCCAGCAGCGTAGGACAGGGAAACACTGAAGCTTTCTTT. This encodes CASSVGQGNTEAFF. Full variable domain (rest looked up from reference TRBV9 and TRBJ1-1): DSGVTQTPKHLITATGQRVTLRCSPRSGDLSVYWYQQSLDQGLQFLIQYYNGEERAKGNILERFSAQQFPDLHSELNLSSLELGDSALYFCASSVGQGNTEAFFGQGTRLTVV.